The T cell receptor beta chain under discussion was sequenced for a study of blood T cells in healthy people across ages. As regards this clonotype: The antigen remains unidentified.

Whole-study findings and limits: Naive T cell percentage showed a strong correlation with the diversity of TCR beta.

Then a second PCR, running roughly 7 to 11 cycles, was carried out with a sample-barcoded 5' primer and a J-beta primer mix. Through a template-switch adaptor with 12 random nucleotides, each cDNA molecule received a tag. MiXCR, run by TCRdb on the 5' RACE reads, gives a single entry per CDR3 protein. The sample contains roughly 800,000 distinct CDR3 sequences, under 40% of which appear only once. The CDR3 runs to 14 residues. Germline V CDR1 and CDR2: SGHRS, YFSETQ. Between the trimmed V and J ends, which lost 3 bases and 0 bases, there was a span of 8 bases. Sequencing was performed on blood. This TCR was recovered from a man younger than 30 in good health. The chain is built from TRBV5-1 and TRBJ2-3, with D possibly being TRBD1 (5 bases). For the CDR3, the DNA is TGCGCCAGCAGCTCGACAGCTAGCACAGATACGCAGTATTTT. As protein: CASSSTASTDTQYF.